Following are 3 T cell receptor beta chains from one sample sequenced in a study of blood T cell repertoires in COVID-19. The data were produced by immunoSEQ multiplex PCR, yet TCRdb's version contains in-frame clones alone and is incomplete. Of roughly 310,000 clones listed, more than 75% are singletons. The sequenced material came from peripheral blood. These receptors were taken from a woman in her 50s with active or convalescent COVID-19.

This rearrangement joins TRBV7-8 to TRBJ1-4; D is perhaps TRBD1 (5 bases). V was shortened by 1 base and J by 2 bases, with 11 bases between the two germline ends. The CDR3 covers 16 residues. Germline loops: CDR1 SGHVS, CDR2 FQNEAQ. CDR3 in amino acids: CASSLEGRDTNEKLFF. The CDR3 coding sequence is TGTGCCAGCAGCTTAGAGGGGAGGGACACTAATGAAAAACTGTTTTTT.

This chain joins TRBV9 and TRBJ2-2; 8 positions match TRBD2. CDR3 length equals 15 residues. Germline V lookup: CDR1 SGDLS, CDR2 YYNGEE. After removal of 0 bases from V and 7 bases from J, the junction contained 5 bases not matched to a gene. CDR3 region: CASSVEAGAIGELFF. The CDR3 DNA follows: TGTGCCAGCAGCGTAGAAGCGGGAGCGATCGGGGAGCTGTTTTTT.

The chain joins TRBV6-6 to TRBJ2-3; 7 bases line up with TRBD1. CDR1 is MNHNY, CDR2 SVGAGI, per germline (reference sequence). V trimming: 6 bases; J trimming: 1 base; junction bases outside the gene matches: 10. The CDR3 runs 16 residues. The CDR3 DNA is TGTGCCAGCAGGCCACAGGGGATCCAGGGCACAGATACGCAGTATTTT. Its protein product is CASRPQGIQGTDTQYF.